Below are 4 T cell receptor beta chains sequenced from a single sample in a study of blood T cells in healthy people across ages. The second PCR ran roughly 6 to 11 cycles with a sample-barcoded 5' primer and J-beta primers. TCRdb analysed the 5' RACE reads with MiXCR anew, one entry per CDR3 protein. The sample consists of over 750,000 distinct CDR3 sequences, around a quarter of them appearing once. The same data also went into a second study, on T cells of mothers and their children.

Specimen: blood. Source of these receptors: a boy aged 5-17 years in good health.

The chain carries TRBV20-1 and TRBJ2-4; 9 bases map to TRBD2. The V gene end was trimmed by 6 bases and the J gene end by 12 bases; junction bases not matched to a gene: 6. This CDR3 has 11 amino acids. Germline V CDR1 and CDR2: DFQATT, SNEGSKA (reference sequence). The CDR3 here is CSAGAGGDQYF. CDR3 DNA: TGCAGTGCGGGAGCGGGAGGCGATCAGTACTTC.

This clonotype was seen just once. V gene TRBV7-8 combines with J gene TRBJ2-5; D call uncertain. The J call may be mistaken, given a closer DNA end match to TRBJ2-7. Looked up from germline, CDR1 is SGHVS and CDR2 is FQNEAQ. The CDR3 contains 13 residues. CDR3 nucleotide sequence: TGTGCCAGCAGCCAGAATAGGTACGACGAGCAGTACTTC. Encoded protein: CASSQNRYDEQYF.

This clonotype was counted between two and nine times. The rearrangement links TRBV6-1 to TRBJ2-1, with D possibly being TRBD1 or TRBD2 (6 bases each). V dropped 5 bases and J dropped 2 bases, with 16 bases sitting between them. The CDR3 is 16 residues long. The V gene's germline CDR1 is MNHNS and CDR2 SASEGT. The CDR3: CASSPGAGSPYNEQFF. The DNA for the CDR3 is TGTGCCAGCAGTCCGGGGGCAGGGAGCCCCTACAATGAGCAGTTCTTC.

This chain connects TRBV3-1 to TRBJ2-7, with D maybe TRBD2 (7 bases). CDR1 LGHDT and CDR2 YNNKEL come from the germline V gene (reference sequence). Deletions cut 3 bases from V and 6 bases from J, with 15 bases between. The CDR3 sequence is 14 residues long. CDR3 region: CASSHLKGGSEQYF. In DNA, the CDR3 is TGTGCCAGCAGCCACTTGAAGGGGGGGTCCGAGCAGTACTTC.